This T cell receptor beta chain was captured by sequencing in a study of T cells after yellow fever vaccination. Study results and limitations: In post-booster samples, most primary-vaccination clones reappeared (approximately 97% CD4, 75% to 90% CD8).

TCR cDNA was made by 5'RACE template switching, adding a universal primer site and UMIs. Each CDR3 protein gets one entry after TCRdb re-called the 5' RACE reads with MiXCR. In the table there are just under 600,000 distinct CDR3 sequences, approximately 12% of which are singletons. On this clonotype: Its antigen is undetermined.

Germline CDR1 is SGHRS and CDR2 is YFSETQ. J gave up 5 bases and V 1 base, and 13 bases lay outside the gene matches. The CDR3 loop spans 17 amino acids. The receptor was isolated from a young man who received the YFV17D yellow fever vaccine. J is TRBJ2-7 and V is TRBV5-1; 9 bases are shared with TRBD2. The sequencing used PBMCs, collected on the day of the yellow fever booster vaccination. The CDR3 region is CASSLWSGSGSLDEQYF. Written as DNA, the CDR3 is TGCGCCAGCAGCTTGTGGAGTGGTAGCGGGAGCTTAGACGAGCAGTACTTC.